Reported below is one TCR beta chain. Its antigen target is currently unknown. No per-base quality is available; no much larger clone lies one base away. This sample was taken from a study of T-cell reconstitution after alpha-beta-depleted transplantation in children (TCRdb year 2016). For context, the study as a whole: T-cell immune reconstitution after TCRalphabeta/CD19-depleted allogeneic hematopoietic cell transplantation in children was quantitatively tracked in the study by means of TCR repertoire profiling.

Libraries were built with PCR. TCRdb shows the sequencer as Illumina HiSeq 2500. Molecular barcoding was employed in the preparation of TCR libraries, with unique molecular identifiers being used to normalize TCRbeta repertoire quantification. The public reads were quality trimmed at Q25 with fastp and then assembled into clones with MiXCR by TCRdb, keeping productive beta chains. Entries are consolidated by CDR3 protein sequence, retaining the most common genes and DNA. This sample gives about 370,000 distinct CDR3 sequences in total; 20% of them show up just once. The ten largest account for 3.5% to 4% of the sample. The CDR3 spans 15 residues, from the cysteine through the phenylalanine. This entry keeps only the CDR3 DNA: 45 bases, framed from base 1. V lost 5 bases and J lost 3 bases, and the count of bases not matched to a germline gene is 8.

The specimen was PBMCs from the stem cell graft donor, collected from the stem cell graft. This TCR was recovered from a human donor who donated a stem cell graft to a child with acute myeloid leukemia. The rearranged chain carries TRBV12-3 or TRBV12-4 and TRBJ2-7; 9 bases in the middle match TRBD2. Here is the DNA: TGTGCCAGCAGTCTCCCGGCGGGAGGGCACTACGAGCAGTACTTC. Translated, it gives CASSLPAGGHYEQYF.